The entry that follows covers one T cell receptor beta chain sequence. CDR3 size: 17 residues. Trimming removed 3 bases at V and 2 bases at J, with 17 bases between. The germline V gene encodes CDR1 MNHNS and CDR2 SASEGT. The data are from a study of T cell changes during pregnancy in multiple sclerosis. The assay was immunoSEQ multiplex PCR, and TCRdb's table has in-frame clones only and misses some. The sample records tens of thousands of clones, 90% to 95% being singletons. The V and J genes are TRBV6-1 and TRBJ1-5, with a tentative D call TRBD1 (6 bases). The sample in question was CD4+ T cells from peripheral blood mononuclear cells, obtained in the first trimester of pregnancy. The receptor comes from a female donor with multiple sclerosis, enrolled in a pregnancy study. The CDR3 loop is CASSDPPGGFGNQPQHF. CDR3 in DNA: TGTGCCAGCAGTGACCCCCCGGGGGGCTTCGGCAATCAGCCCCAGCATTTT.